A single sample is the source of the 14 T cell receptor beta chains below, sequenced in a study of OX40 agonist ivuxolimab in advanced cancers. Assay used: immunoSEQ multiplex PCR; TCRdb lists only in-frame clones, some missing. The sample lists around 150,000 clones; over 75% were seen once. The sample here was CD4+ or CD8+ T cells sorted from blood, taken in a trial of the OX40 agonist ivuxolimab. The receptor set was obtained from an adult with an advanced solid tumor such as melanoma, head and neck, liver or kidney cancer.

The chain recombines TRBV7-9 with TRBJ2-5, with D possibly called TRBD1 or TRBD2 (5 bases each). This CDR3 has 14 residues. CDR1 and CDR2 (germline): SEHNR, FQNEAQ (reference sequence). Deletions cut 3 bases from V and 4 bases from J, with 12 bases between. In DNA form, the CDR3 reads TGTGCCAGCAGCTTCGGGACCACACGAGAGACCCAGTACTTC. It yields the protein CASSFGTTRETQYF.

The V call is TRBV28, the J call TRBJ2-3; D uncertain. V lost 4 bases, J lost 11 bases, and 13 bases lay in between. CDR1 is MDHEN and CDR2 is SYDVKM in the germline V gene. The CDR3 length is 12 residues. CDR3 DNA sequence: TGTGCCAGCAGTTCAAGACTTCTGGAGCAGTATTTT. Translated: CASSSRLLEQYF.

This chain links TRBV5-1 with TRBJ2-3; D is possibly TRBD2 (5 bases). CDR3 size: 16 residues. Trimming shortened V by 4 bases and J by 0 bases, and 15 bases separated the two germline ends. Germline CDR1 reads SGHRS; CDR2 reads YFSETQ. CDR3 protein: CASSPFLGGSTDTQYF. Here the CDR3 DNA reads TGCGCCAGCAGCCCGTTCTTGGGCGGGAGCACAGATACGCAGTATTTT.

The CDR3 nucleotides are TGTGCCGTACATCGCATCTCCTACGAGCAGTACTTC. It translates to CAVHRISYEQYF. The chain is built from TRBV2 and TRBJ2-7; D is unclear. The CDR3 spans 12 residues. From germline, CDR1 is SNHLY and CDR2 FYNNEI. V was trimmed by 11 bases and J by 0 bases, leaving 11 bases between them.

In its sample, this clone was seen once. The gene calls are TRBV11-3 and TRBJ1-1; no definite D call. V was clipped by 0 bases and J by 6 bases, with 14 bases between them. CDR3 length: 15 residues. CDR1 and CDR2 (germline): SGHNT, YENEEA. CDR3: CASSLDPGSVPEAFF. The CDR3 coding sequence is TGTGCCAGCAGCTTAGATCCGGGCAGCGTCCCTGAAGCTTTCTTT.

The rearrangement joins TRBV7-8 to TRBJ2-6; weak D call: TRBD2 (5 bases). V was pared by 5 bases and J by 0 bases, with 11 bases between. This CDR3 contains 16 residues. The germline gives CDR1 SGHVS, CDR2 FQNEAQ. The CDR3 nucleotides are TGTGCCAGCAGCGGACCGGGGAACTCTGGGGCCAACGTCCTGACTTTC. The encoded protein is CASSGPGNSGANVLTF.

This chain joins TRBV11-2 and TRBJ2-7; D unclear. The V and J ends lost 1 base and 7 bases respectively, with 11 bases between them. Looked up from germline, CDR1 is SGHAT and CDR2 is FQNNGV. CDR3 length: 13 residues. This chain's CDR3 is CASSLGRVGEQYF. The CDR3 DNA is TGTGCCAGCAGCTTAGGGCGTGTGGGAGAGCAGTACTTC.

J is TRBJ2-7 and V is TRBV28; TRBD1 is a possible D gene (5 bases). Germline V gene data show CDR1 as MDHEN and CDR2 as SYDVKM. V was shortened by 10 bases and J by 5 bases, with 12 bases between the two germline ends. This CDR3 is 11 amino acids long. The CDR3 loop reads CATQGTNEQYF. The CDR3 DNA reads as TGTGCCACCCAGGGAACCAACGAGCAGTACTTC.

The chain links TRBV15 to TRBJ1-4; D is unresolved. Germline V gives CDR1 LNHNV, CDR2 YYDKDF (reference sequence). The CDR3 extends over 14 amino acids. V shed 8 bases and J shed 7 bases, with 17 bases lying between them. The CDR3 nucleotides read TGTGCCACCTCCCTGGGAGGTCCCTTTGAAAAACTGTTTTTT. Protein product: CATSLGGPFEKLFF.

This clone was picked up one time. CDR3 nucleotide sequence: TGTGCCAGCAGCCAGGTTAGCGTTTATGAGCAGTTCTTC. It specifies CASSQVSVYEQFF. J is TRBJ2-1 and V is TRBV14; a weak D match, TRBD2 (5 bases). Trimming took 3 bases from V and 8 from J, leaving 11 bases between them. This CDR3 spans 13 amino acids. Germline V gives CDR1 SGHDN, CDR2 FVKESK.

The V gene is TRBV18, the J gene TRBJ1-1; D is unclear. Trimming left V 4 bases short and J 1 base short, with 1 base between. Per germline, CDR1 KGHSH and CDR2 LQKENI. The CDR3 sequence is 11 residues long. The CDR3 DNA reads as TGTGCCAGCTCACAGAACACTGAAGCTTTCTTT. Residues: CASSQNTEAFF.

This rearrangement joins TRBV15 to TRBJ1-3; 8 nucleotides line up with TRBD1. Germline V gene lookup returns CDR1 LNHNV and CDR2 YYDKDF (reference sequence). The trim removed 4 bases at V and 6 bases at J, leaving 5 bases unmatched. The CDR3 contains 14 residues. The CDR3 reads CATSKDRAVNTIYF. CDR3 sequence (DNA): TGTGCCACCAGCAAGGACAGGGCAGTAAACACCATATATTTT. Full variable domain (rest looked up from reference TRBV15 and TRBJ1-3): DAMVIQNPRYQVTQFGKPVTLSCSQTLNHNVMYWYQQKSSQAPKLLFHYYDKDFNNEADTPDNFQSRRPNTSFCFLDIRSPGLGDTAMYLCATSKDRAVNTIYFGEGSWLTVV.

The J gene is TRBJ2-2, the V gene TRBV19; 9 nucleotides match TRBD2. The V and J ends lost 4 bases and 6 bases, in that order; junction bases with no gene match: 6. Germline assignment: CDR1 LNHDA and CDR2 SQIVND (reference sequence). This CDR3 region has 15 residues. CDR3 sequence reads: CASSNIAGAPGELFF. CDR3 nucleotide sequence: TGTGCCAGTAGTAACATAGCGGGAGCCCCCGGGGAGCTGTTTTTT.

The CDR3 reads CASSKAGVKNIQYF. The CDR3, as DNA: TGTGCCAGCAGCAAGGCGGGGGTCAAAAACATTCAGTACTTC. V gene TRBV28 combines with J gene TRBJ2-4; 7 bases agree with TRBD2. In germline, CDR1 is MDHEN, CDR2 SYDVKM. Trimming at V came to 6 bases and at J to 3 bases, leaving 5 bases not matched to a gene. This CDR3 has 14 residues.